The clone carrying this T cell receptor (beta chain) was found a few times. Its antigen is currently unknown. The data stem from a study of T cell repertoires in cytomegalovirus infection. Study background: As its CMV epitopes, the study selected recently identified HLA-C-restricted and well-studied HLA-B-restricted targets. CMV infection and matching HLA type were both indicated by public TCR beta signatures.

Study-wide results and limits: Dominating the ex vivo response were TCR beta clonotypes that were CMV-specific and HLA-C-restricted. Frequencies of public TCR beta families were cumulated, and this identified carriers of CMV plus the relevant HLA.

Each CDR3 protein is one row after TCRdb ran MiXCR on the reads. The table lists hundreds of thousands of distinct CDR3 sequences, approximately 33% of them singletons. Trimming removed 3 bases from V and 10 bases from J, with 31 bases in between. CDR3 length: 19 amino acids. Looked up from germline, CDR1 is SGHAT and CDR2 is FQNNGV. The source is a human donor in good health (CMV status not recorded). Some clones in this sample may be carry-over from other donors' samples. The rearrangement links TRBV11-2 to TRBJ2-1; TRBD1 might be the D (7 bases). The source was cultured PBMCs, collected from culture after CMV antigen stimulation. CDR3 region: CASSFSDAGQLGSIREQFF. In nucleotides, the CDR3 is TGTGCCAGCAGCTTCTCCGACGCGGGACAGCTGGGATCCATCAGAGAGCAGTTCTTC.